These T cell receptor beta chains were read from a single sample in a study of Ad26.COV2.S vaccination and SARS-CoV-2 variants. Clones were sequenced by immunoSEQ multiplex PCR, and TCRdb holds only the in-frame ones, with some missing. Among hundreds of thousands of clones, around 89% were seen once, and the ten largest hold 5%. Sequenced material: peripheral blood, taken in a trial of Ad26.COV2.S vaccine versus placebo. These receptors all come from a person aged 18-65 years who received the Ad26.COV2.S COVID-19 vaccine or a placebo. CDR3s include the opening cysteine and the closing phenylalanine or tryptophan. Each record gives: clone size, CDR3 length, J gene, D gene, V gene, CDR3 DNA, CDR3 protein. D genes are given only for firm matches. Clone size is not always given. Where it is, it says once, few, many or a class for expanded clones.

abundance: -
len: 14
j_gene: TRBJ1-1
d_gene: TRBD1
v_gene: TRBV6-5
CDR3nt: TGTGCCAGCAGTTCGGACAGGGGAGACACTGAAGCTTTCTTT
CDR3aa: CASSSDRGDTEAFF

abundance: once
len: 11
j_gene: TRBJ2-1
d_gene: -
v_gene: TRBV6-1
CDR3nt: TGTGCCAGCAGTGAAGGGGATGAGCAGTTCTTC
CDR3aa: CASSEGDEQFF

abundance: -
len: 14
j_gene: TRBJ1-1
d_gene: TRBD1
v_gene: TRBV5-4
CDR3nt: TGTGCCAGCAGCCTCGACAGGGTGGGCACTGAAGCTTTCTTT
CDR3aa: CASSLDRVGTEAFF

abundance: -
len: 13
j_gene: TRBJ1-3
d_gene: -
v_gene: TRBV7-9
CDR3nt: TGTGCCAGCAGGGGGGGAGTTGGAAACACCATATATTTT
CDR3aa: CASRGGVGNTIYF

abundance: -
len: 15
j_gene: TRBJ1-5
d_gene: -
v_gene: TRBV6-5
CDR3nt: TGTGCCAGCAGTTACAGGGCAGGGAAGAATCAGCCCCAGCATTTT
CDR3aa: CASSYRAGKNQPQHF

abundance: -
len: 15
j_gene: TRBJ2-5
d_gene: TRBD1
v_gene: TRBV5-4
CDR3nt: TGTGCCAGCAGCAGGACAGGGGATTTCCAAGAGACCCAGTACTTC
CDR3aa: CASSRTGDFQETQYF

abundance: -
len: 14
j_gene: TRBJ1-6
d_gene: -
v_gene: TRBV6-5
CDR3nt: TGTGCCAGCAGGTCTACAGAAGCTAATTCACCCCTCCACTTT
CDR3aa: CASRSTEANSPLHF

abundance: -
len: 18
j_gene: TRBJ2-5
d_gene: TRBD2
v_gene: TRBV7-2
CDR3nt: TGTGCCAGCAGCCTCATCGGACTTAGCGGGAGTAGGGATGAGACCCAGTACTTC
CDR3aa: CASSLIGLSGSRDETQYF

abundance: -
len: 15
j_gene: TRBJ2-5
d_gene: -
v_gene: TRBV29-1
CDR3nt: TGCAGCGACATAGGGCTAGCGCTGACCCAAGAGACCCAGTACTTC
CDR3aa: CSDIGLALTQETQYF

abundance: -
len: 15
j_gene: TRBJ1-1
d_gene: -
v_gene: TRBV7-7
CDR3nt: TGTGCTAGCACCCCCATAGAGGGGGTTCACACTGAAGCTTTCTTT
CDR3aa: CASTPIEGVHTEAFF

abundance: -
len: 14
j_gene: TRBJ2-1
d_gene: -
v_gene: TRBV10-3
CDR3nt: TGTGCCTCGTGGTCGGGGTCCTCCTACAATGAGCAGTTCTTC
CDR3aa: CASWSGSSYNEQFF

abundance: -
len: 15
j_gene: TRBJ2-7
d_gene: -
v_gene: TRBV4-1
CDR3nt: TGCGCCAGCAGCCAAGACACGGCAGGAACCTACGAGCAGTACTTC
CDR3aa: CASSQDTAGTYEQYF

abundance: -
len: 15
j_gene: TRBJ2-1
d_gene: -
v_gene: TRBV7-2
CDR3nt: TGTGCCAGCAGCTTAGGACGGGGCTCCTACAATGAGCAGTTCTTC
CDR3aa: CASSLGRGSYNEQFF

abundance: -
len: 13
j_gene: TRBJ2-5
d_gene: TRBD1
v_gene: TRBV3-1/TRBV3-2
CDR3nt: TGTGCCAGCAAACAGGGGGCGGAAGAGACCCAGTACTTC
CDR3aa: CASKQGAEETQYF

abundance: -
len: 15
j_gene: TRBJ2-1
d_gene: TRBD1
v_gene: TRBV7-8
CDR3nt: TGTGCCAGCAGCCTGGGGACAGGTTCCTACAATGAGCAGTTCTTC
CDR3aa: CASSLGTGSYNEQFF

abundance: -
len: 13
j_gene: TRBJ1-1
d_gene: TRBD1
v_gene: TRBV6-2/TRBV6-3
CDR3nt: TGTGCCAGCAGTGGAGACAGGGGACGAGAAGCTTTCTTT
CDR3aa: CASSGDRGREAFF

abundance: -
len: 15
j_gene: TRBJ2-3
d_gene: TRBD1
v_gene: TRBV2
CDR3nt: TGTGCCAGCAGGGGAGACAGGGGGCAGATTCCTACGCAGTATTTT
CDR3aa: CASRGDRGQIPTQYF

abundance: -
len: 15
j_gene: TRBJ1-4
d_gene: -
v_gene: TRBV6-6
CDR3nt: TGTGCCAGCAGCCACCTGGGGGCAACTAATGAAAAACTGTTTTTT
CDR3aa: CASSHLGATNEKLFF

abundance: -
len: 13
j_gene: TRBJ2-1
d_gene: TRBD1
v_gene: TRBV7-9
CDR3nt: TGTGCCAGCAGAATGACAGGGGACAATGAGCAGTTCTTC
CDR3aa: CASRMTGDNEQFF

abundance: -
len: 16
j_gene: TRBJ1-6
d_gene: -
v_gene: TRBV19
CDR3nt: TGTGCCAGTAGCCTCGGGAGAGCTTGGGGCAATTCACCCCTCCACTTT
CDR3aa: CASSLGRAWGNSPLHF

abundance: once
len: 16
j_gene: TRBJ2-3
d_gene: TRBD1
v_gene: TRBV2
CDR3nt: TGTGCCAGCAGTGTTGACAGGGGGGCTAGCACAGATACGCAGTATTTT
CDR3aa: CASSVDRGASTDTQYF

abundance: once
len: 15
j_gene: TRBJ2-7
d_gene: TRBD2
v_gene: TRBV5-6
CDR3nt: TGTGCCAGCAGCTTGGTGTTAGCGGGAGTCGGCGAGCAGTACTTC
CDR3aa: CASSLVLAGVGEQYF

abundance: -
len: 15
j_gene: TRBJ2-7
d_gene: TRBD1
v_gene: TRBV6-5
CDR3nt: TGTGCCAGCAGTTACCGGGACAGGGCGTCCGACGAGCAGTACTTC
CDR3aa: CASSYRDRASDEQYF